This passage covers 30 T cell receptor beta chains from one sample sequenced in a study of CD8+ T cells in alopecia areata. Investigators isolated RNA and reverse transcribed it into cDNA to act as the sequencing template. Generated by immunoSEQ multiplex PCR, the TCRdb table keeps only in-frame clones and is missing some. The profile covers 95,000 to 150,000 clones, with roughly 57% appearing a single time and more than 5.5% taken by the ten largest. Treatment: oral pan-JAK inhibitor, 5-10 mg twice daily. The sample here was CD4+ T cells sorted from blood, taken at week 4, from a patient treated with tofacitinib. These receptor sequences come from a human donor with alopecia areata.

This clone was found once. The CDR3 coding sequence is TGTGCCTGGAGTGTGAGCTCCATGGGGGGTGAAGCTTTCTTT. Translated, it gives CAWSVSSMGGEAFF. This chain connects TRBV30 to TRBJ1-1; D is possibly TRBD1 (5 bases). The CDR3 extends over 14 amino acids. V shed 0 bases and J shed 7 bases, with 15 bases lying between them. In germline, CDR1 is GTSNPN, CDR2 SVGIG (reference sequence).

The chain links TRBV4-1 to TRBJ1-2, with 10 nucleotides matching TRBD1. The V gene end was trimmed by 4 bases and the J gene end by 4 bases; junction bases not matched to a gene: 12. Germline values: CDR1 MGHRA, CDR2 YSYEKL. The CDR3 loop spans 17 amino acids. The CDR3 sequence: CASSLGTGATNPYGYTF. CDR3 in DNA: TGCGCCAGCAGCCTCGGGACAGGGGCGACGAACCCCTATGGCTACACCTTC.

There are a few counts of this clone. This chain links TRBV4-1 with TRBJ1-2; 8 bases map to TRBD1. The V gene's germline CDR1 is MGHRA and CDR2 YSYEKL. CDR3 size: 15 residues. Germline trimming cut 4 bases from V and 7 bases from J; bases unmatched to any gene: 11. The CDR3: CASSRTDRVTGGYTF. In DNA, the CDR3 is TGCGCCAGCAGCCGTACGGACAGGGTAACAGGTGGCTACACCTTC.

This chain links TRBV5-1 with TRBJ1-1; tentatively, D is TRBD1 (5 bases). Germline loops: CDR1 SGHRS, CDR2 YFSETQ. The V end was cut by 4 bases, the J end by 1 base, with 8 bases between. The CDR3 extends over 13 amino acids. The CDR3 spells CASSQQENTEAFF. The CDR3 nucleotides read TGCGCCAGCAGCCAACAGGAGAACACTGAAGCTTTCTTT.

This chain links TRBV7-9 with TRBJ1-2, with TRBD1 identical over 9 bases. Germline trimming cut 5 bases from V and 10 bases from J; bases unmatched to any gene: 14. This CDR3 has 15 residues. Looked up from germline, CDR1 is SEHNR and CDR2 is FQNEAQ (reference sequence). CDR3 nucleotide sequence: TGTGCCAGCAGCATCCGGACAGGGGCCGAGGGAGCCTACACCTTC. Residues: CASSIRTGAEGAYTF.

V is TRBV7-9 and J is TRBJ1-5; D may be TRBD1 (6 bases). Germline V gene sequence: CDR1 SEHNR, CDR2 FQNEAQ (reference sequence). The CDR3 has 15 residues. The germline V and J ends were trimmed by 5 bases and 4 bases, with 15 bases remaining between them. The CDR3 DNA sequence: TGTGCCAGCAGCCCCAGGGGAAATGGGAATCAGCCCCAGCATTTT. This codes for CASSPRGNGNQPQHF.

The chain combines TRBV5-1 with TRBJ1-1; possibly TRBD1 for D (5 bases). The CDR3 runs 15 residues. The V end was cut by 0 bases, the J end by 1 base, with 10 bases between. Per the germline V gene, CDR1 is SGHRS and CDR2 is YFSETQ. This chain's CDR3 is CASSLGVRANTEAFF. The CDR3 region has the DNA TGCGCCAGCAGCTTGGGGGTCAGGGCGAACACTGAAGCTTTCTTT.

The rearrangement joins TRBV28 to TRBJ1-2; possible D gene TRBD1, 6 bases. The CDR3 sequence is 15 residues long. Germline V lookup: CDR1 MDHEN, CDR2 SYDVKM. V was pared by 5 bases and J by 3 bases, with 16 bases between. The DNA of the CDR3 is TGTGCCAGCAGTCTGCACGGACAGCGCCACTATGGCTACACCTTC. Translating it yields CASSLHGQRHYGYTF.

The chain uses TRBV4-1 and TRBJ2-2; no definite D call. V lost 5 bases to trimming and J lost 2 bases, with 3 bases between them. The CDR3 spans 12 residues. CDR1 is MGHRA and CDR2 is YSYEKL in the germline V gene. The CDR3 DNA reads as TGCGCCAGCAGCTCCAACACCGGGGAGCTGTTTTTT. Translation gives CASSSNTGELFF.

This chain links TRBV5-4 with TRBJ1-1, with D perhaps matching TRBD1 (5 bases). The CDR3 sequence is 14 residues long. The V gene's germline CDR1 is SGHNT and CDR2 YYREEE (reference sequence). Trimming left V 7 bases short and J 0 bases short, with 13 bases between. DNA for the CDR3: TGTGCCAGCGTGGGGGAACCCATGAACACTGAAGCTTTCTTT. Its translation: CASVGEPMNTEAFF. Using reference TRBV5-4 and TRBJ1-1 for the parts outside the CDR3, the full variable domain is ETGVTQSPTHLIKTRGQQVTLRCSSQSGHNTVSWYQQALGQGPQFIFQYYREEENGRGNFPPRFSGLQFPNYSSELNVNALELDDSALYLCASVGEPMNTEAFFGQGTRLTVV.

This rearrangement joins TRBV30 to TRBJ2-5; the D call may be TRBD1 or TRBD2 (5 bases each). Germline CDR1 reads GTSNPN; CDR2 reads SVGIG (reference sequence). Trimming stripped 3 bases from V and 5 bases from J, with 19 bases between. The CDR3 runs to 15 residues. The CDR3, as DNA: TGTGCCTGGAGCGAATCTCCGGGACCTAGGGAGACCCAGTACTTC. It encodes CAWSESPGPRETQYF.

The chain links TRBV27 to TRBJ2-4; TRBD1 aligns across 10 bases. From germline, CDR1 is MNHEY and CDR2 SMNVEV (reference sequence). V shed 4 bases and J 9 bases; nucleotides not matched to a gene: 6. The CDR3 loop spans 14 amino acids. CDR3: CASSSGQGLSIQYF. In nucleotides, the CDR3 is TGTGCCAGCAGTTCGGGACAGGGGCTTTCCATTCAGTACTTC.

The rearrangement links TRBV7-9 to TRBJ2-7; D unresolved. In germline, CDR1 is SEHNR, CDR2 FQNEAQ (reference sequence). The CDR3 runs to 12 residues. V dropped 1 base and J dropped 6 bases, with 7 bases sitting between them. The chain's CDR3 is CASSLGEGEQYF. The CDR3 bases are TGTGCCAGCAGCTTAGGGGAAGGCGAGCAGTACTTC.

This CDR3 reads CASSLGVQETQYF. CDR3 sequence (DNA): TGTGCCAGCAGCTTGGGAGTCCAAGAGACCCAGTACTTC. The rearrangement joins TRBV7-2 to TRBJ2-5; the D gene is possibly TRBD2 (5 bases). This CDR3 has 13 residues. CDR1 and CDR2 (germline): SGHTA, FQGNSA. The germline V and J ends were trimmed by 3 bases and 1 base, with 6 bases remaining between them.

This chain joins TRBV7-2 and TRBJ2-5; TRBD1 matches 7 bases. Germline CDR1 and CDR2: SGHTA and FQGNSA. J lost 5 bases, V lost 3 bases, and 6 bases had no gene match. The length of the CDR3 is 14 residues. CDR3 amino acids: CASSFPTGTETQYF. DNA for the CDR3: TGTGCCAGCAGCTTCCCGACAGGGACGGAGACCCAGTACTTC.

This clone was detected ten times or more. V is TRBV7-2 and J is TRBJ1-4, with D maybe TRBD1 (5 bases). In germline, CDR1 is SGHTA, CDR2 FQGNSA. V was clipped by 5 bases and J by 8 bases, with 12 bases between them. The CDR3 has 13 residues. CDR3: CASSSGTDEKLFF. As DNA, the CDR3 is TGTGCCAGCAGCAGCGGGACGGACGAAAAACTGTTTTTT.

J is TRBJ2-2 and V is TRBV5-1, with D unclear. The CDR3 sequence is 12 residues long. V was pared by 4 bases and J by 6 bases, with 7 bases between. CDR1 and CDR2 from the germline V gene are SGHRS and YFSETQ. DNA of the CDR3: TGCGCCAGCAGCGAACCCCCCGGGGAGCTGTTTTTT. Its translation is CASSEPPGELFF. The full variable domain, completed using reference TRBV5-1 and TRBJ2-2, is KAGVTQTPRYLIKTRGQQVTLSCSPISGHRSVSWYQQTPGQGLQFLFEYFSETQRNKGNFPGRFSGRQFSNSRSEMNVSTLELGDSALYLCASSEPPGELFFGEGSRLTVL.

The J gene is TRBJ1-5, the V gene TRBV4-3; D gene uncertain. The V end lost 0 bases, the J end lost 6 bases, and 6 bases lay between the germline ends. The CDR3 is 13 amino acids. The germline CDR1 and CDR2 sequences are LGHNA and YSLEER. The CDR3 DNA reads as TGCGCCAGCAGCCAAGATGAGAGTCAGCCCCAGCATTTT. It specifies CASSQDESQPQHF.

This clone has just a few counts. The chain employs TRBV29-1 and TRBJ2-2; TRBD2 matches 12 bases. Germline values: CDR1 SQVTM, CDR2 ANQGSEA. V lost 7 bases and J lost 3; bases outside the gene matches: 3. This CDR3 contains 14 residues. This CDR3 is CSARLAGDTGELFF. Written as DNA, the CDR3 is TGCAGCGCTCGACTAGCGGGGGACACCGGGGAGCTGTTTTTT.

This rearrangement joins TRBV5-1 to TRBJ2-3; D is perhaps TRBD2 (7 bases). Between the trimmed V and J ends, which lost 0 bases and 3 bases, there was a span of 17 bases. The CDR3 covers 17 residues. Germline V gene lookup returns CDR1 SGHRS and CDR2 YFSETQ. CDR3 in amino acids: CASSLGGAGATTDTQYF. CDR3 in DNA: TGCGCCAGCAGCTTGGGAGGGGCGGGGGCGACGACAGATACGCAGTATTTT.

This clone was detected only a few times. V usage is TRBV5-1 and J usage is TRBJ2-5, with a tentative D call TRBD1 (6 bases). Germline CDR1 reads SGHRS; CDR2 reads YFSETQ. This CDR3 contains 13 residues. Deletions cut 1 base from V and 3 bases from J, with 7 bases between. CDR3 DNA: TGCGCCAGCAGCTTGTCAGGGGAAGAGACCCAGTACTTC. Encoded protein: CASSLSGEETQYF.

To note about this clone: The junction does not match germline at one end; this may be a read error. The J gene is TRBJ1-2, the V gene TRBV2; D unclear. This CDR3 has 12 residues. Germline lookup yields CDR1 SNHLY and CDR2 FYNNEI. CDR3 in amino acids: CASRDNNDGYTF. DNA of the CDR3: TGTGCCAGCAGAGATAATAACGATGGCTACACCTTC.

The chain carries TRBV4-3 and TRBJ2-3; a possible D gene is TRBD1 (6 bases). The ends were cut back, 2 bases at V and 0 bases at J, with 12 bases in the middle. This CDR3 is built from 16 residues. Germline CDR1 and CDR2: LGHNA and YSLEER. CDR3 protein: CASSQRTGKSTDTQYF. CDR3 in DNA: TGCGCCAGCAGCCAACGTACAGGGAAGAGCACAGATACGCAGTATTTT.

J is TRBJ2-7 and V is TRBV30; perhaps TRBD2 as D (6 bases). The germline V gene encodes CDR1 GTSNPN and CDR2 SVGIG (reference sequence). V was pared by 0 bases and J by 1 base, with 10 bases between. The CDR3 is 14 amino acids. The DNA for the CDR3 is TGTGCCTGGAGTGTGCCCGGGGGTTCCTACGAGCAGTACTTC. Its protein product is CAWSVPGGSYEQYF.

The gene calls are TRBV7-2 and TRBJ2-5; TRBD2 aligns across 8 bases. From germline, CDR1 is SGHTA and CDR2 FQGNSA. V shed 7 bases and J 4 bases; nucleotides not matched to a gene: 8. This CDR3 spans 14 amino acids. The CDR3 DNA is TGTGCCAGCACTATCGGGGGGGCCTCAGAGACCCAGTACTTC. Its protein product is CASTIGGASETQYF.

The V call is TRBV27, the J call TRBJ2-7, with a possible D match to TRBD2 (5 bases). Germline CDR1 and CDR2: MNHEY and SMNVEV (reference sequence). This CDR3 spans 19 amino acids. The ends were cut back, 6 bases at V and 3 bases at J, with 30 bases in the middle. This chain's CDR3 is CASSPMRDYPFEFYYEQYF. In DNA, the CDR3 is TGTGCCAGCAGCCCTATGAGGGATTACCCCTTCGAATTCTACTACGAGCAGTACTTC.

This chain joins TRBV5-1 and TRBJ1-5; maybe TRBD1 (5 bases). Trimming removed 3 bases from V and 5 bases from J, with 12 bases in between. This CDR3 has 14 residues. The germline gives CDR1 SGHRS, CDR2 YFSETQ. The CDR3 spells CASSSGTPDQPQHF. CDR3 bases: TGCGCCAGCAGCTCCGGGACTCCCGATCAGCCCCAGCATTTT. The whole variable domain, filled in from reference TRBV5-1 and TRBJ1-5, reads KAGVTQTPRYLIKTRGQQVTLSCSPISGHRSVSWYQQTPGQGLQFLFEYFSETQRNKGNFPGRFSGRQFSNSRSEMNVSTLELGDSALYLCASSSGTPDQPQHFGDGTRLSIL.

The sample holds a few counts of this clone. The chain uses TRBV7-9 and TRBJ2-7; D call uncertain. V gave up 4 bases and J gave up 6 bases, with 10 bases separating them. The CDR3 is 12 amino acids. Germline V gene data show CDR1 as SEHNR and CDR2 as FQNEAQ (reference sequence). The CDR3, as DNA: TGTGCCAGCAGCTCATCGGGTCGCGAGCAGTACTTC. Amino acids: CASSSSGREQYF.

This clone was seen just once. This chain links TRBV5-1 with TRBJ2-1; TRBD2 agrees at 12 bases. J lost 8 bases, V lost 3 bases, and 18 bases had no gene match. Germline V gene sequence: CDR1 SGHRS, CDR2 YFSETQ. The CDR3 is 19 residues long. DNA of the CDR3: TGCGCCAGCAGCTCAGAGACTAGCGGGAGAATTTCGGTGGGTGATGAGCAGTTCTTC. Translated: CASSSETSGRISVGDEQFF.

This clone occurred a few times. The V call is TRBV20-1, the J call TRBJ2-5; D remains unclear. There are 11 residues in the CDR3. Between the trimmed V and J ends, which lost 3 bases and 4 bases, there was a span of 6 bases. Germline assignment: CDR1 DFQATT and CDR2 SNEGSKA (reference sequence). The CDR3 spells CSASPRETQYF. The CDR3 DNA is TGCAGTGCTAGCCCTAGAGAGACCCAGTACTTC.